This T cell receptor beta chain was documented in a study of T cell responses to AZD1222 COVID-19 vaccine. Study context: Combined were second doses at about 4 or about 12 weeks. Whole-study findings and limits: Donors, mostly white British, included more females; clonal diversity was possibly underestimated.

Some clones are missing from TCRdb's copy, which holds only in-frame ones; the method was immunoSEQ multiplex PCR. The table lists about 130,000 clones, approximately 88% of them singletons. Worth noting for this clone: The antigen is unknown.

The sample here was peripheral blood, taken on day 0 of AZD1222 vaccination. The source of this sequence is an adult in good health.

The CDR3, as DNA: TGTGCCACCAGCGGGACTACTAATGGCTACACCTTC. Residues: CATSGTTNGYTF. The rearrangement uses TRBV6-5 and TRBJ1-2; perhaps TRBD1 as D (5 bases). This CDR3 spans 12 amino acids. Deletions cut 10 bases from V and 6 bases from J, with 15 bases between. CDR1 and CDR2 from the germline V gene are MNHEY and SVGAGI.